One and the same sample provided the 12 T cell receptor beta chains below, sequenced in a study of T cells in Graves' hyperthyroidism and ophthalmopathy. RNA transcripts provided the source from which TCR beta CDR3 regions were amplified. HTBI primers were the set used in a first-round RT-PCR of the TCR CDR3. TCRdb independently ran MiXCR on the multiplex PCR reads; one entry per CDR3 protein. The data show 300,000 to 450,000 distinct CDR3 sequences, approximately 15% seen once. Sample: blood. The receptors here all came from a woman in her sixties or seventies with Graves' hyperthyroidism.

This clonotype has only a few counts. The CDR3: CASSYGLSDLHF. DNA of the CDR3: TGTGCCAGCAGTTATGGTCTATCGGACCTCCACTTT. The chain combines TRBV6-1 with TRBJ1-6; D unresolved. The CDR3 consists of 12 residues. Germline-derived CDR1 and CDR2 are MNHNS and SASEGT. Between the trimmed V and J ends, which lost 5 bases and 15 bases, there was a span of 14 bases.

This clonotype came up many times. CDR3 DNA sequence: TGTGCCAGCAGCCCGAGAACAGGGGTGGACTATGGCTACACCTTC. It codes for CASSPRTGVDYGYTF. The gene calls are TRBV11-3 and TRBJ1-2, with 7 bases aligning to TRBD1. This CDR3 spans 15 amino acids. V gave up 5 bases and J gave up 3 bases; unmatched junction bases: 9. In germline, CDR1 is SGHNT, CDR2 YENEEA.

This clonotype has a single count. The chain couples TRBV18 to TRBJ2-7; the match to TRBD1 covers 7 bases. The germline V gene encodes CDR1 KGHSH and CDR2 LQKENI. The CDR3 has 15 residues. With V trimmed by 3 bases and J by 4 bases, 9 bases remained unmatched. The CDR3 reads CASSPRQGTSYEQYF. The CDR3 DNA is TGTGCCAGCTCACCCCGACAGGGAACCTCTTACGAGCAGTACTTC.

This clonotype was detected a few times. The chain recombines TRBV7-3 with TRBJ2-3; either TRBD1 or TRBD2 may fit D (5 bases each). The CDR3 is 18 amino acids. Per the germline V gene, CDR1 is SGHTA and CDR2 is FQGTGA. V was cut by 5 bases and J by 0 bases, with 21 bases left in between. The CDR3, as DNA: TGTGCCAGCAGCCCCATCCGTAGGGGACCTACTAGCACAGATACGCAGTATTTT. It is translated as CASSPIRRGPTSTDTQYF.

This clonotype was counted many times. CDR3 DNA sequence: TGTGCCAGCAGCCCGCCGGGGGGGAGTGAGCAGTTCTTC. This sequence encodes CASSPPGGSEQFF. This chain links TRBV11-2 with TRBJ2-1; 8 bases align to TRBD2. The germline V gene has CDR1 SGHAT and CDR2 FQNNGV. The CDR3 is made up of 13 amino acids. V gave up 5 bases and J gave up 9 bases; unmatched junction bases: 6.

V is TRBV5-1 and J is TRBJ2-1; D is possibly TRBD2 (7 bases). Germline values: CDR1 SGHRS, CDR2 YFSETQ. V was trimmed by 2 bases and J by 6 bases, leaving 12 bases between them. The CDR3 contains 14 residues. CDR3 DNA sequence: TGCGCCAGCAGCTTCGGGGGGCCGGGCAATGAGCAGTTCTTC. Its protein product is CASSFGGPGNEQFF. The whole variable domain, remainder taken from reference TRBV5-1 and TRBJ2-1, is KAGVTQTPRYLIKTRGQQVTLSCSPISGHRSVSWYQQTPGQGLQFLFEYFSETQRNKGNFPGRFSGRQFSNSRSEMNVSTLELGDSALYLCASSFGGPGNEQFFGPGTRLTVL.

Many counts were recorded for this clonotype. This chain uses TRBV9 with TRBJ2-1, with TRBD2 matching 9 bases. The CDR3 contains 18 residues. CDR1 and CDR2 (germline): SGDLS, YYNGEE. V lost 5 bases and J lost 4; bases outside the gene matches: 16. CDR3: CASSHKNPRREGYNEQFF. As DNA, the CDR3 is TGTGCCAGCAGTCATAAAAACCCCCGGCGGGAGGGGTACAATGAGCAGTTCTTC.

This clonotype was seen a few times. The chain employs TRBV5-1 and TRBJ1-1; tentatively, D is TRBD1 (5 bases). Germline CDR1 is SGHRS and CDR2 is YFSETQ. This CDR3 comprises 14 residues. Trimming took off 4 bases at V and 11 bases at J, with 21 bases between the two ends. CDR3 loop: CASSPVGEWGSAFF. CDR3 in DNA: TGCGCCAGCAGCCCGGTGGGGGAATGGGGCTCGGCTTTCTTT.

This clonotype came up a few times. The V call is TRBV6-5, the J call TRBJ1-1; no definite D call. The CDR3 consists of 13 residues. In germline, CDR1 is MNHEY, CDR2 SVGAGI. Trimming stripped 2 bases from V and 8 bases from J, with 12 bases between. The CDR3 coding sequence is TGTGCCAGCAGTTACCTCAGAAATGAAGAAGCTTTCTTT. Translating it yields CASSYLRNEEAFF.

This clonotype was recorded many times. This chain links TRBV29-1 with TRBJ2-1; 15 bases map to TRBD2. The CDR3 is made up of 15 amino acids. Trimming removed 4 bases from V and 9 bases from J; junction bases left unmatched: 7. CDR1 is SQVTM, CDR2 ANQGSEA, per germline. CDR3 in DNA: TGCAGCGTTGCTCGGACTAGCGGGAGGGCCGTTGAGCAGTTCTTC. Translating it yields CSVARTSGRAVEQFF.

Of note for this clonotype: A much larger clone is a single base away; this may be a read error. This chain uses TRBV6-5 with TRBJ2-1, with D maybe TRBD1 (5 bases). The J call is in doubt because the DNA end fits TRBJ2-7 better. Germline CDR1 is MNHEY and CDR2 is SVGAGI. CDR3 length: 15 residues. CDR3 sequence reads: CASSYSKDTFNEQYF. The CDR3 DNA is TGTGCCAGCAGTTACTCCAAGGACACCTTCAATGAGCAGTACTTC.

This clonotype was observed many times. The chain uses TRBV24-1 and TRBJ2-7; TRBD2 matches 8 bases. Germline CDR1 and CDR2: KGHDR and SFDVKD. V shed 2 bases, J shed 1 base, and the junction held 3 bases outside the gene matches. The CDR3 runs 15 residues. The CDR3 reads CATSDWTSRSYEQYF. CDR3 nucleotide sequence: TGTGCCACCAGTGATTGGACTAGCAGGTCCTACGAGCAGTACTTC.